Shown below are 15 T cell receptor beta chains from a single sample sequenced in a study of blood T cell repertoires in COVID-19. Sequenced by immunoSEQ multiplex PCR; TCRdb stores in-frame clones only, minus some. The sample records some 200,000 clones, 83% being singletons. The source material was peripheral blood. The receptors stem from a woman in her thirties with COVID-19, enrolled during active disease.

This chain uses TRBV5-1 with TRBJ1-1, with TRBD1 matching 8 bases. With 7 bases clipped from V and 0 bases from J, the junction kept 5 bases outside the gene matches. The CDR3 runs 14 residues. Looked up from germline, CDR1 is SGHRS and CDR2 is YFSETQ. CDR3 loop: CASQGATMNTEAFF. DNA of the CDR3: TGCGCCAGCCAGGGGGCGACCATGAACACTGAAGCTTTCTTT.

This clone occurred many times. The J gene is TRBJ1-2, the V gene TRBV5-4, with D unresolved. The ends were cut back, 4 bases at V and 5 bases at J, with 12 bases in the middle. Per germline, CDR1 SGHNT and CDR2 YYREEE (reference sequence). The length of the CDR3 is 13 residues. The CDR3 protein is CASSLEPQYGYTF. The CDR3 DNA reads TGTGCCAGCAGCCTCGAACCCCAGTATGGCTACACCTTC.

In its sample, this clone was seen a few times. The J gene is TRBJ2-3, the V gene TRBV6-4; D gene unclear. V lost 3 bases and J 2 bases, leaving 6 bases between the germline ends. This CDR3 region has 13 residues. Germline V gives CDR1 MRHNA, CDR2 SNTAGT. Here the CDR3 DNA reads TGTGCCAGCAGTGAACGGGTCACAGATACGCAGTATTTT. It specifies CASSERVTDTQYF.

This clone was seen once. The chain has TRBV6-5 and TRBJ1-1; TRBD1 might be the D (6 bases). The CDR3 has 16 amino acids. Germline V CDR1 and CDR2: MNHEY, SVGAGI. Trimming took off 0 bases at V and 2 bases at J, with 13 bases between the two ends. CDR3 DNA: TGTGCCAGCAGTTACTCGGCAGGGGAACTAAACACTGAAGCTTTCTTT. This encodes CASSYSAGELNTEAFF.

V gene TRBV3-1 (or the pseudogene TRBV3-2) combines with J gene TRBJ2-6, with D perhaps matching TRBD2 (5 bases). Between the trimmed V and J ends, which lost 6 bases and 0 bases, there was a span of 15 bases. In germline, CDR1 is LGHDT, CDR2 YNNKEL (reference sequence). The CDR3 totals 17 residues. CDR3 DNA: TGTGCCAGCAGTTCCCCGAGGGATGGCTCTGGGGCCAACGTCCTGACTTTC. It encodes CASSSPRDGSGANVLTF.

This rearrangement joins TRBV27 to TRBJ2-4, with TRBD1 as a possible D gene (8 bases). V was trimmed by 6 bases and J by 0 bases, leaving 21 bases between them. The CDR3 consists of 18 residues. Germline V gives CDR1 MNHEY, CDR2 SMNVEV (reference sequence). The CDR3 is CASSPDRGGGLAKNIQYF. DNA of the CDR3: TGTGCCAGCAGCCCTGACAGGGGAGGGGGGCTAGCCAAAAACATTCAGTACTTC.

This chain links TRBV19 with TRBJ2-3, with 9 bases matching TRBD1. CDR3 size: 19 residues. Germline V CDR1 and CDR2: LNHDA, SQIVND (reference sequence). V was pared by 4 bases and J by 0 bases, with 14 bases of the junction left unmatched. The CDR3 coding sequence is TGTGCCAGTAGTAAACAACCCCCCGGACAGGGGTCTAGCACAGATACGCAGTATTTT. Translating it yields CASSKQPPGQGSSTDTQYF.

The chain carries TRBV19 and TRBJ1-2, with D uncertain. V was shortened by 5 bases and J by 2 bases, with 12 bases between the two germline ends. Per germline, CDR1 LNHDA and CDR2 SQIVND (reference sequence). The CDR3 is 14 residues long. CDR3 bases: TGTGCCAGTAGTCCGAGAGGGTTCAACTATGGCTACACCTTC. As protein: CASSPRGFNYGYTF.

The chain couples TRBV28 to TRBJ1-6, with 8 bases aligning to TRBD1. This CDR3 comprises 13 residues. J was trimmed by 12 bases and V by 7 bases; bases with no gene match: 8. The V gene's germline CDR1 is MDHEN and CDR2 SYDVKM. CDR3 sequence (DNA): TGTGCCAGCACCCCTACAGGGGGAAGACCCCTCCACTTT. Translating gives CASTPTGGRPLHF.

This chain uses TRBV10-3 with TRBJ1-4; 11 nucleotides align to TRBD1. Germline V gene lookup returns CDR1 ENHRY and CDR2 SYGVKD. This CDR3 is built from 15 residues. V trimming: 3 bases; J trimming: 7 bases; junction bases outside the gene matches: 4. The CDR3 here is CAISDGGTGGEKLFF. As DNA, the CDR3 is TGTGCCATCAGTGACGGTGGGACAGGGGGTGAAAAACTGTTTTTT.

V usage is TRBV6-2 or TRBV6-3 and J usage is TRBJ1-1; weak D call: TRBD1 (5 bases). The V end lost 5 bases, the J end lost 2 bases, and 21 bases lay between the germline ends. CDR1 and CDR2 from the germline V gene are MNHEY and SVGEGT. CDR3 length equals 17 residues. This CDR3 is CASSRSHTTTENTEAFF. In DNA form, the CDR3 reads TGTGCCAGCAGTCGGAGCCACACCACGACAGAAAACACTGAAGCTTTCTTT.

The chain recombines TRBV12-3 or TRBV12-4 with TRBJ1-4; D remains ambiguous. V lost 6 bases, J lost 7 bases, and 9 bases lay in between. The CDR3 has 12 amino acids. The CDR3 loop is CASSLNSEKLFF. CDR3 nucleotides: TGTGCCAGCAGCCTCAACAGTGAAAAACTGTTTTTT.

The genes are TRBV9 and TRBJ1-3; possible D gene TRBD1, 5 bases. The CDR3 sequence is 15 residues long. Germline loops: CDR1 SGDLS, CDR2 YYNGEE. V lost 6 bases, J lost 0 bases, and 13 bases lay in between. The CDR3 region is CASTLEGFSGNTIYF. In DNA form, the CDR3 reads TGTGCCAGCACCCTGGAGGGGTTCTCTGGAAACACCATATATTTT.

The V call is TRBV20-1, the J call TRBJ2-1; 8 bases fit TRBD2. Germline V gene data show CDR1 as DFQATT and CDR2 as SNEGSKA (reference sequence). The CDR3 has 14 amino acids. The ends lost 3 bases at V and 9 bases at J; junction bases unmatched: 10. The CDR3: CSASIRGGGIEQFF. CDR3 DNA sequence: TGCAGTGCTAGTATCCGGGGCGGGGGGATTGAGCAGTTCTTC.

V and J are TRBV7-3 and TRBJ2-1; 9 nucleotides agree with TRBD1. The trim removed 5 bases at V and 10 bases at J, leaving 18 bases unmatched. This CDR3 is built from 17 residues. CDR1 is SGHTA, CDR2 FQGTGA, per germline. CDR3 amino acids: CASSPSPSSDRGREQFF. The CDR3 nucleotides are TGTGCCAGCAGCCCCTCCCCATCCTCGGACAGGGGAAGGGAGCAGTTCTTC.